This TCR beta chain was sequenced in a study of graft-versus-host responses after intestinal transplantation. As for the study in general: Multivisceral, liver-intestinal, or isolated intestinal grafts went to recipients. Notes on the study in general: Circulating GvH clone levels at their peak were associated with HvG declines (early post-transplant).

Measured with immunoSEQ multiplex PCR; TCRdb has only the in-frame clones, and not every one. Of approximately 12,000 clones listed, about 93% are singletons. As for this clone: What it binds is not known.

Trimming pared 5 bases from V and 0 bases from J, leaving 20 bases between. Germline CDR1 MNHEY, CDR2 SMNVEV (reference sequence). There are 18 residues in the CDR3. The specimen was PBMCs, collected around 110 days after intestinal transplant. The receptor was isolated from a human patient who received an intestinal transplant, so some T cells may come from the graft donor. The rearrangement joins TRBV27 to TRBJ2-1, with a weak D call TRBD2 (6 bases). CDR3 in amino acids: CASSRDLGGPSSYNEQFF. The CDR3 bases are TGTGCCAGCAGTCGGGACTTAGGAGGTCCTAGCTCCTACAATGAGCAGTTCTTC.